This entry concerns a single T cell receptor beta chain. The CDR3 contains 14 residues. V was shortened by 2 bases and J by 0 bases, with 5 bases between the two germline ends. From germline, CDR1 is SGHRS and CDR2 YFSETQ. This sample was taken from a study of blood T cell repertoires in COVID-19. The overall study: Acute-phase and convalescent COVID-19 samples originated in the United States, Italy and Spain. T cells, B-cell-depleted T cells, or PBMCs supplied cDNA or gDNA.

Original processing notes: Amplification from reference gene primers served as the basis for estimated nucleated cell counts. Some clones are missing from TCRdb's copy, which holds only in-frame ones; the method was immunoSEQ multiplex PCR. Clone size and the V and J calls come from that table; the DNA yielded D and trimming. This sample has about 200,000 clones, with approximately 91% found just once. The sequenced sample was peripheral blood. The clonotype was recovered from a young man with active or convalescent COVID-19. The chain employs TRBV5-1 and TRBJ1-4; D remains unclear. CDR3: CASSFSTTNEKLFF. The CDR3 DNA sequence: TGCGCCAGCAGCTTTAGTACAACTAATGAAAAACTGTTTTTT.